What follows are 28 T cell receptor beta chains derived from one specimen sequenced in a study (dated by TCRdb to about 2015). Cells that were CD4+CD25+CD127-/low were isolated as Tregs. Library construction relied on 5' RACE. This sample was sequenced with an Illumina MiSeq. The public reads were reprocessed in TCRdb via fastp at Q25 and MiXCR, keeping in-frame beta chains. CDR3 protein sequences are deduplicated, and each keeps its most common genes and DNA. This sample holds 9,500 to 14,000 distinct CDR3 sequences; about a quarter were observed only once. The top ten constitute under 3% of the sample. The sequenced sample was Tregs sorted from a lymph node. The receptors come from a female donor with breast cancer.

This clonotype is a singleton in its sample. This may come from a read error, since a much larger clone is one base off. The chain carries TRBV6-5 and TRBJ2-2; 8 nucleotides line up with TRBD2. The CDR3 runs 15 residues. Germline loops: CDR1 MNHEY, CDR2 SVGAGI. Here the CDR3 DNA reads TGTGCCGGCAGTCCGGGACTAGCGAACACCGGGGAGCTGTTTTTT. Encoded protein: CAGSPGLANTGELFF.

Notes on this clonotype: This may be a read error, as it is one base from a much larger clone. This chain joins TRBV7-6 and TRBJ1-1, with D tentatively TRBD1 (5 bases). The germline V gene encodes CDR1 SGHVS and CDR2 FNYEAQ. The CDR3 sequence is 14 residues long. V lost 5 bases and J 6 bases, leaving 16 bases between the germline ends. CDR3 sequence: CASSPGLSDAEAFF. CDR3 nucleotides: TGTGCCAGCAGCCCGGGGCTGTCTGACGCTGAAGCTTTCTTT.

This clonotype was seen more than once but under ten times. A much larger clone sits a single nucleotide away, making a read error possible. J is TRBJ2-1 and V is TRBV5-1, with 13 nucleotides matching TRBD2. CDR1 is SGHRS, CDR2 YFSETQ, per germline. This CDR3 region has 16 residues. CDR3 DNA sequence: TGCGCCAGCAGCGTACCGGGACTAGCGGGGAATAATGAGCGGTTCTTC. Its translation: CASSVPGLAGNNERFF. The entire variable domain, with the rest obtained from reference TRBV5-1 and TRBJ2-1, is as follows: KAGVTQTPRYLIKTRGQQVTLSCSPISGHRSVSWYQQTPGQGLQFLFEYFSETQRNKGNFPGRFSGRQFSNSRSEMNVSTLELGDSALYLCASSVPGLAGNNERFFGPGTRLTVL.

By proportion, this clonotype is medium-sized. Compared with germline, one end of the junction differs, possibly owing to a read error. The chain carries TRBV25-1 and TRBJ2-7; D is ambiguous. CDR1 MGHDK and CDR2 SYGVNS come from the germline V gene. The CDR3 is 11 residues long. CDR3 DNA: TGTGCCAGCACTGAAGGCTACGAGCAGTACTTC. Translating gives CASTEGYEQYF.

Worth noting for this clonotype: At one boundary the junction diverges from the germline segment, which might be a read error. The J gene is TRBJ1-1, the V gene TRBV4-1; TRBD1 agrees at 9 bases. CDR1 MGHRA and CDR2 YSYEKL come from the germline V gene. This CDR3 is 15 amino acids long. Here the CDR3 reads CASSQGTGLNTKAFF. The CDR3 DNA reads TGCGCCAGCAGCCAGGGGACAGGGTTGAACACTAAAGCTTTCTTT.

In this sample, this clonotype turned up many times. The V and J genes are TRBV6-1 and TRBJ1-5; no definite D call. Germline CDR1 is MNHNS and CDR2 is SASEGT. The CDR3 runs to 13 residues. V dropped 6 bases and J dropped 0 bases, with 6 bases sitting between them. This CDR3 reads CASSDNSNQPQHF. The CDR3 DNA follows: TGTGCCAGCAGCGACAATAGCAATCAGCCCCAGCATTTT.

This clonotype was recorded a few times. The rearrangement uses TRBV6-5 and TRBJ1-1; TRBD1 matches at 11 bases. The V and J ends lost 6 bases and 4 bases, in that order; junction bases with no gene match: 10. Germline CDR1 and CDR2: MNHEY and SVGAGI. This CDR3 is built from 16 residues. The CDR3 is CASSFRTGGFSTEAFF. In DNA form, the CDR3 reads TGTGCCAGCAGCTTCCGGACAGGGGGCTTCAGCACTGAAGCTTTCTTT.

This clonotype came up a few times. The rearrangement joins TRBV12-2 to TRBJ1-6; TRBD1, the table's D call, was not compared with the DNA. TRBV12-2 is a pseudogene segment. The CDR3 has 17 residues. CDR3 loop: CASRSRTGIAYNSPLHF. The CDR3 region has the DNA TGTGCAAGTCGCTCCAGGACAGGGATTGCCTATAATTCACCCCTCCACTTT.

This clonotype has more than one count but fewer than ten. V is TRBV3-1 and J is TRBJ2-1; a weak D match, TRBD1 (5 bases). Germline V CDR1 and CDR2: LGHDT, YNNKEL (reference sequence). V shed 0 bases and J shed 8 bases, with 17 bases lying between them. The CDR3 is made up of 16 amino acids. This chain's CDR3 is CASSQDWGLHGDEQFF. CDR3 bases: TGTGCCAGCAGCCAAGATTGGGGCCTACATGGCGATGAGCAGTTCTTC.

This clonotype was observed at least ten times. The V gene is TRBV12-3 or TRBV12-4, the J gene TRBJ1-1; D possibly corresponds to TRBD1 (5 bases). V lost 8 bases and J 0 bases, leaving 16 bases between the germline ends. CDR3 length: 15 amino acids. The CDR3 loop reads CASAASGTLNTEAFF. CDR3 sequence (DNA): TGTGCCAGCGCCGCATCCGGGACTCTGAACACTGAAGCTTTCTTT.

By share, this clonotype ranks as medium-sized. CDR3 protein: CASSNSGGSYNEQFF. The CDR3 DNA sequence: TGCGCCAGCAGCAACAGCGGGGGCTCCTACAATGAGCAGTTCTTC. This sequence joins TRBV4-1 and TRBJ2-1; TRBD2 matches at 8 bases. After removal of 5 bases from V and 0 bases from J, the junction contained 3 bases not matched to a gene. The CDR3 spans 15 residues. Germline lookup yields CDR1 MGHRA and CDR2 YSYEKL.

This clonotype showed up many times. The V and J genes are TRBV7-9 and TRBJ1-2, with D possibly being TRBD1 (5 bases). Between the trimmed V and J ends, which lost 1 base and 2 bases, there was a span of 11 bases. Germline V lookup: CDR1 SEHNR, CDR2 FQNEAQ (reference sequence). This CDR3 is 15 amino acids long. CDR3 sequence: CASSLDQGPNYGYTF. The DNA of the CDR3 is TGTGCCAGCAGCTTAGATCAGGGACCCAACTATGGCTACACCTTC. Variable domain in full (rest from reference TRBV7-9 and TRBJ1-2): DTGVSQNPRHKITKRGQNVTFRCDPISEHNRLYWYRQTLGQGPEFLTYFQNEAQLEKSRLLSDRFSAERPKGSFSTLEIQRTEQGDSAMYLCASSLDQGPNYGYTFGSGTRLTVV.

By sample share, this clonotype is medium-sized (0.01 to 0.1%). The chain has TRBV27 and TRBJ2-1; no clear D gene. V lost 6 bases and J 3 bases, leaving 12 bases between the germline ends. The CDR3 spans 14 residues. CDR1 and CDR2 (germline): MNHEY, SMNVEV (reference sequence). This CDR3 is CASSHGGNYNEQFF. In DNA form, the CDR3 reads TGTGCCAGCAGCCATGGTGGAAACTACAATGAGCAGTTCTTC.

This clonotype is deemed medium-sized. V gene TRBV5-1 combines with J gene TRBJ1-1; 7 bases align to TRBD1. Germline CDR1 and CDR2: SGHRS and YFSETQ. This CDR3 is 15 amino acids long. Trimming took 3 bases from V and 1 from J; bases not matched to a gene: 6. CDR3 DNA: TGCGCCAGCAGCTCTACAGGGGCCACGAACACTGAAGCTTTCTTT. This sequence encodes CASSSTGATNTEAFF.

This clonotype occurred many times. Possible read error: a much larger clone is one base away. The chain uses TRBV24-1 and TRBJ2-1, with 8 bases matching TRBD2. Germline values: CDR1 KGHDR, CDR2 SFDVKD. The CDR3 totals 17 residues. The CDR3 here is CATSDPRLAGSNNERFF. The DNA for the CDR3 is TGTGCCACCAGTGATCCCCGCTTAGCGGGGTCGAACAATGAGCGGTTCTTC.

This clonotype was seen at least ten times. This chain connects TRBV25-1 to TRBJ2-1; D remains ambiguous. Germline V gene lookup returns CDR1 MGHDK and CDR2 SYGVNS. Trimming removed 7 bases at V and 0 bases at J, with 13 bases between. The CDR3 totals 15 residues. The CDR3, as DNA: TGTGCCAGCAAAGGGCGAGCAAGCTCCTACAATGAGCAGTTCTTC. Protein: CASKGRASSYNEQFF. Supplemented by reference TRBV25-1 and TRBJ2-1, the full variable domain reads EADIYQTPRYLVIGTGKKITLECSQTMGHDKMYWYQQDPGMELHLIHYSYGVNSTEKGDLSSESTVSRIRTEHFPLTLESARPSHTSQYLCASKGRASSYNEQFFGPGTRLTVL.

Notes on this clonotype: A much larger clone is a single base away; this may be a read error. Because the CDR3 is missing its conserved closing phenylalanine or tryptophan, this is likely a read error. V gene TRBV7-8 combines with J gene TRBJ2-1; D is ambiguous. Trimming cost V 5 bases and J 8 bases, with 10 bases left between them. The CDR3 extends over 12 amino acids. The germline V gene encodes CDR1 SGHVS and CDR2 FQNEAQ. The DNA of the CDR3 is TGTGCCAGCAGCCCCGTGGGGTATGAGCAGTTCATC. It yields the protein CASSPVGYEQFI.

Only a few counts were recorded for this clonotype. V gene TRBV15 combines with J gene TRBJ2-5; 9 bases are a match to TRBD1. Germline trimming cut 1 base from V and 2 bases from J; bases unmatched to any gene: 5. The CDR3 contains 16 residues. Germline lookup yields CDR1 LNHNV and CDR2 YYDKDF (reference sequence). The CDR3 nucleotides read TGTGCCACCAGCAGAGCGACAGGGGGATGGCAAGAGACCCAGTACTTC. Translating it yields CATSRATGGWQETQYF.

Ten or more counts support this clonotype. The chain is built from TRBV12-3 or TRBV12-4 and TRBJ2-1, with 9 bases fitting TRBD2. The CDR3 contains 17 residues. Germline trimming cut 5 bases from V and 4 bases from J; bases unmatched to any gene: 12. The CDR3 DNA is TGTGCCAGCAGTCCCCCGTTAGCGGGAGAGGGGTACAATGAGCAGTTCTTC. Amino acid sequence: CASSPPLAGEGYNEQFF.

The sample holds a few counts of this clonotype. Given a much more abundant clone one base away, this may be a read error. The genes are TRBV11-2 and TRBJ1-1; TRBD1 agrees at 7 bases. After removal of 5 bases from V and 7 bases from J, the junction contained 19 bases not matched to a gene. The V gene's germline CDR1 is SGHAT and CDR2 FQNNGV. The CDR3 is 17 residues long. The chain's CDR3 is CASSDPQGVLPGNEAFF. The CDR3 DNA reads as TGTGCCAGCAGCGACCCTCAGGGGGTGTTGCCGGGCAATGAAGCTTTCTTT.

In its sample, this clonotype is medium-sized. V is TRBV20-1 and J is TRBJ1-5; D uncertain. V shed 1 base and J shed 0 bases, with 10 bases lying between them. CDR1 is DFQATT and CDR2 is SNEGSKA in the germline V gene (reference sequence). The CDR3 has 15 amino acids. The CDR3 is CSARGIDYSNQPQHF. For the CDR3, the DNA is TGCAGTGCTAGAGGGATCGACTATAGCAATCAGCCCCAGCATTTT.

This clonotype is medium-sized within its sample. This CDR3 is CSAALGLGSYNEQFF. CDR3 DNA: TGCAGTGCTGCCCTCGGACTAGGCTCCTACAATGAGCAGTTCTTC. The V call is TRBV20-1, the J call TRBJ2-1, with TRBD2 matching 7 bases. V shed 5 bases, J shed 0 bases, and the junction held 7 bases outside the gene matches. Looked up from germline, CDR1 is DFQATT and CDR2 is SNEGSKA (reference sequence). The CDR3 runs to 15 residues.

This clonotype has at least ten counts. CDR3 amino acids: CASSLGLASTDTQYF. DNA for the CDR3: TGTGCCAGCAGCTTAGGACTAGCGAGCACAGATACGCAGTATTTT. The rearrangement links TRBV7-6 to TRBJ2-3, with TRBD2 matching 8 bases. CDR1 and CDR2 from the germline V gene are SGHVS and FNYEAQ. CDR3 size: 15 residues. Trimming took 1 base from V and 0 from J; bases not matched to a gene: 0.

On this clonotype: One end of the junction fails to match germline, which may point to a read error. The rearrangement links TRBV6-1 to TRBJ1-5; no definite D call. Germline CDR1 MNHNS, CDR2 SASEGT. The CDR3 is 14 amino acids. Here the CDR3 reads CASSLVDEDQPQHF. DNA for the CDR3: TGTGCCAGCAGTCTCGTCGACGAAGATCAGCCCCAGCACTTT.

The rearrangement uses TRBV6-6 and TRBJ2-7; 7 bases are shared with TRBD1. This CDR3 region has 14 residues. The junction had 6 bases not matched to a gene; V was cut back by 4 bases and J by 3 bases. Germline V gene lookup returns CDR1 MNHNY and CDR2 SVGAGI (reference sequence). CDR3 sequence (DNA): TGTGCCAGCAGTTCGGGACAGATGATCTACGAGCAGTACTTC. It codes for CASSSGQMIYEQYF.

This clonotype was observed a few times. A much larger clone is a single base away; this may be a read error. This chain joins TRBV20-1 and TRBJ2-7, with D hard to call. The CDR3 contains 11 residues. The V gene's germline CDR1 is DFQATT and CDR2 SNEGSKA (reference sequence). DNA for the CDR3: TGCCGTGCCCCGGATCTAAAGGAGCAGTACTTC. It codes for CRAPDLKEQYF.

The CDR3 sequence is CAWSVTGFQPQHF. CDR3 DNA: TGTGCCTGGAGTGTGACAGGGTTCCAGCCCCAGCATTTT. This rearrangement joins TRBV30 to TRBJ1-5; 7 nucleotides match TRBD1. V was clipped by 0 bases and J by 7 bases; unmatched bases: 3. The CDR3 contains 13 residues. Per germline, CDR1 GTSNPN and CDR2 SVGIG (reference sequence).

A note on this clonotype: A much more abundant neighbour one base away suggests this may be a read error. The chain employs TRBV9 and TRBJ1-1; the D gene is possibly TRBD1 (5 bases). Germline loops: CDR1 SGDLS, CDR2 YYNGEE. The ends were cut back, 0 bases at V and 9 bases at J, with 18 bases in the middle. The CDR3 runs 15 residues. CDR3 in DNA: TGTGCCAGCAGCGTAGAAGGGGACTTAGGGACTAAAGCTTTCTTT. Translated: CASSVEGDLGTKAFF. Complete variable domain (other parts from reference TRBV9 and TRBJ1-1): DSGVTQTPKHLITATGQRVTLRCSPRSGDLSVYWYQQSLDQGLQFLIQYYNGEERAKGNILERFSAQQFPDLHSELNLSSLELGDSALYFCASSVEGDLGTKAFFGQGTRLTVV.